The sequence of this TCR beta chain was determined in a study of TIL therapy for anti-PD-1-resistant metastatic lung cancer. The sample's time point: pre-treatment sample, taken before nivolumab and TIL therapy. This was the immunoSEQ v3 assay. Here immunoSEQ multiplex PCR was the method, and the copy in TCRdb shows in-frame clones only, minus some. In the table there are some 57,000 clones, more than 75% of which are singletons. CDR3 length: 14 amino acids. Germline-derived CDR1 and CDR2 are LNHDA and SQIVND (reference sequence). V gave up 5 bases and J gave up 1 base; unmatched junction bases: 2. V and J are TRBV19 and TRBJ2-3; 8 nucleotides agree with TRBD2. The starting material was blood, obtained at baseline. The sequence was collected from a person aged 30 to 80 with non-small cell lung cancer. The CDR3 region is CASSGAGGTDTQYF. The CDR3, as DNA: TGTGCCAGTAGTGGAGCGGGGGGCACAGATACGCAGTATTTT.